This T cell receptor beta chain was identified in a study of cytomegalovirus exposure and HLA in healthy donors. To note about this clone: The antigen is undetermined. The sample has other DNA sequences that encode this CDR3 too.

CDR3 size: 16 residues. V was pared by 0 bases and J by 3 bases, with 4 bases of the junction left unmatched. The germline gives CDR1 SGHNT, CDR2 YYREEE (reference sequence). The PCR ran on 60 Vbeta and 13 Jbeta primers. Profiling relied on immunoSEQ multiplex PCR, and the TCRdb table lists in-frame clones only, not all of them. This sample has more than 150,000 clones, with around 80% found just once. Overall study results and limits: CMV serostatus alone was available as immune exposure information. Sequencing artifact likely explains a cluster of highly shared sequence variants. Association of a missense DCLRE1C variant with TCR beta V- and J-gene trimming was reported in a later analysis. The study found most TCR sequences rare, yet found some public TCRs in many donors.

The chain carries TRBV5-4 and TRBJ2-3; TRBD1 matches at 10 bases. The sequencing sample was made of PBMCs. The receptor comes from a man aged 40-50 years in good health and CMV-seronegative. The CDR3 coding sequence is TGTGCCAGCAGCTTGGGGGACAGGGGAAGGACAGATACGCAGTATTTT. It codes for CASSLGDRGRTDTQYF.